The clone carrying this T cell receptor beta chain has more than one count but fewer than ten. The CDR3 spans 15 residues. With 2 bases clipped from V and 4 bases from J, the junction kept 7 bases outside the gene matches. Germline-derived CDR1 and CDR2 are MNHEY and SVGAGI. This specimen belongs to a study of spatial heterogeneity in lung cancer. Study-wide context: As counted in raw reads, each unique TCR and UMI combination appeared more than ten times on average.

Individual TCR cDNA molecules each bore their own unique molecular identifier. TCRdb itself ran the 5' RACE reads through MiXCR, one entry per CDR3 protein. The data show 45,000 to 65,000 distinct CDR3 sequences, 6% to 8.5% seen once. As for time point: blood at routine non-recurrence follow-up after resection. From tumor, nontumor lung or frozen PBMC, whole RNA was taken unsorted for sequencing. The rearrangement joins TRBV6-5 to TRBJ1-1; the match to TRBD1 covers 7 bases. Sequencing used PBMCs, obtained at follow-up. The clonotype comes from a female donor with early-stage non-small cell lung cancer. Written as DNA, the CDR3 is TGTGCCAGCAGTTACGAGGGGGCGCTGGGCACTGAAGCTTTCTTT. It encodes CASSYEGALGTEAFF.